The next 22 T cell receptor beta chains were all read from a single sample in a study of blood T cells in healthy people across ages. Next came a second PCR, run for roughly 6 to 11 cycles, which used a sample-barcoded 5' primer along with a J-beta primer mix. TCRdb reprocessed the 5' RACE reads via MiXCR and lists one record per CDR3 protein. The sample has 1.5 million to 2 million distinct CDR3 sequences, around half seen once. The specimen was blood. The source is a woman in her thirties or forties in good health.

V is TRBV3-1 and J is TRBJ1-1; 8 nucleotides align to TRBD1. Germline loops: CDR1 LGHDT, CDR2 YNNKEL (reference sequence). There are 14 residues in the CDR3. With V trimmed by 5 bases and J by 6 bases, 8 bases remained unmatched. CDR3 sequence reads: CASSSTDRAPEAFF. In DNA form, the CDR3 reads TGTGCCAGCAGCTCGACGGACAGGGCCCCTGAAGCTTTCTTT.

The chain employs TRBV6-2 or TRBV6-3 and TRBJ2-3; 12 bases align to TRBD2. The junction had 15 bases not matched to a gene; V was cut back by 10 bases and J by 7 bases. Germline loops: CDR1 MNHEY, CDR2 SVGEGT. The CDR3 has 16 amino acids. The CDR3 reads CATLPHSSGGVYTQYF. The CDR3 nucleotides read TGTGCCACCTTACCGCACTCTAGCGGGGGGGTGTATACGCAGTATTTT.

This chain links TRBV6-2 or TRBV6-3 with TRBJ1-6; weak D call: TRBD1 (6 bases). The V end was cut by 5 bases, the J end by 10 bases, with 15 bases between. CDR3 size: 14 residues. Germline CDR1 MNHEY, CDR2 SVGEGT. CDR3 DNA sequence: TGTGCCAGCAGTGCACAGGGAACCGGATCACCCCTCCACTTT. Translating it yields CASSAQGTGSPLHF.

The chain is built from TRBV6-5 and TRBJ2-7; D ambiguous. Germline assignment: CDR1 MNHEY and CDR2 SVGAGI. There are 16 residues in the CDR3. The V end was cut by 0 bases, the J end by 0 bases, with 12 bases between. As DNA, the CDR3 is TGTGCCAGCAGTTACTCAGCTTTTCCAAGCTCCTACGAGCAGTACTTC. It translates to CASSYSAFPSSYEQYF.

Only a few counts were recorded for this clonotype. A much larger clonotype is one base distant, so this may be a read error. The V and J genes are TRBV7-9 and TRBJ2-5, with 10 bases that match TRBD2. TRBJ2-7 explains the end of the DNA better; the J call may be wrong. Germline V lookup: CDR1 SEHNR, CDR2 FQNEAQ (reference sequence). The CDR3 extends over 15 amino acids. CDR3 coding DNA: TGTGCCAGCAGCACAGGGACTAGCGCAGAGTACGAGCAGTACTTC. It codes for CASSTGTSAEYEQYF.

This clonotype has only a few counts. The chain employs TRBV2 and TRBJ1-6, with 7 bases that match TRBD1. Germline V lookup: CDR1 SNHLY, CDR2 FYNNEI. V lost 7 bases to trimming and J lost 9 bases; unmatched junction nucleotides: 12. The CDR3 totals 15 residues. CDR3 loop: CASTQPGQVLSPLHF. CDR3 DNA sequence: TGTGCCAGCACTCAACCTGGACAGGTACTTTCACCCCTCCACTTT.

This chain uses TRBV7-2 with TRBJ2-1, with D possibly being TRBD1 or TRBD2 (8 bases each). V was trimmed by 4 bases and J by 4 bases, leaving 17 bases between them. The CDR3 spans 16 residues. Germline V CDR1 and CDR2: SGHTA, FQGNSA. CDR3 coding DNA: TGTGCCAGCAGCTCCCATAGCGGGACAGGATACAATGAGCAGTTCTTC. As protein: CASSSHSGTGYNEQFF.

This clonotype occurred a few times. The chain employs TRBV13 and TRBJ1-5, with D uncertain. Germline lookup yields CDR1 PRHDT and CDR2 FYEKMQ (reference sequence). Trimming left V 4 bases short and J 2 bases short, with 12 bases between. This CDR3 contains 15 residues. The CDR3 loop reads CASSSRRERNQPQHF. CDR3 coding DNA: TGTGCCAGCAGCTCGCGCCGGGAACGCAATCAGCCCCAGCATTTT.

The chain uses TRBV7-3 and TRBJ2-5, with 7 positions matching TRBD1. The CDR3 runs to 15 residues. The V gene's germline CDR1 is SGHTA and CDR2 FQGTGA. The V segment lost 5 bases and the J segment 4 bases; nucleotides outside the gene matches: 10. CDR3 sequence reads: CASSTRPGGLETQYF. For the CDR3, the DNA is TGTGCCAGCAGCACAAGGCCAGGGGGTTTAGAGACCCAGTACTTC.

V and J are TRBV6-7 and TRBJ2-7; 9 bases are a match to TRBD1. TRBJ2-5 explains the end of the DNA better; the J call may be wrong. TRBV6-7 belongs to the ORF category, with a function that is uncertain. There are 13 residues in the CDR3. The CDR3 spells CARGRQGGETQYF. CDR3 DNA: TGTGCCAGGGGACGACAGGGGGGAGAGACCCAGTACTTC.

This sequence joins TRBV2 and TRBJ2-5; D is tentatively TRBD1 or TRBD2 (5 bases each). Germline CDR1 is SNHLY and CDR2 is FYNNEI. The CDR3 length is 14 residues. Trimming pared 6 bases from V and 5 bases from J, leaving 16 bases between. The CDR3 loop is CASRPGPEGETQYF. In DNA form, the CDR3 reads TGTGCCAGCAGACCGGGACCCGAGGGGGAGACCCAGTACTTC.

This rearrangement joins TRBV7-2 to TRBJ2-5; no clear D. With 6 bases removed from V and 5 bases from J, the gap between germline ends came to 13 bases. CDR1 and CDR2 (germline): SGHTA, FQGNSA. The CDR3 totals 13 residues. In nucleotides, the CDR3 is TGTGCCAGCAGTTTTAGCTTGATCGAGACCCAGTACTTC. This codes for CASSFSLIETQYF.

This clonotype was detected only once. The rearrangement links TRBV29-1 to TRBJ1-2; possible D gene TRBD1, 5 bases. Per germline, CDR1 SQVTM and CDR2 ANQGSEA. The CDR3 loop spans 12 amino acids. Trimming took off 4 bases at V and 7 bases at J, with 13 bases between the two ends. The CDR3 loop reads CSVATRVGGYTF. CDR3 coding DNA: TGCAGCGTTGCCACCAGGGTAGGTGGCTACACCTTC.

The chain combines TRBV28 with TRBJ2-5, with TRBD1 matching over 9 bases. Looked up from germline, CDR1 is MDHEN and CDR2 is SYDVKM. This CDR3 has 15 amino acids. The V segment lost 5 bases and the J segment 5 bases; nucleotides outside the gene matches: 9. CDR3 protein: CASSEPGQGKETQYF. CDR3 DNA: TGTGCCAGCAGTGAACCGGGACAGGGAAAGGAGACCCAGTACTTC.

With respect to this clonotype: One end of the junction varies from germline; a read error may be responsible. CDR3 coding DNA: TGTGCCAGCAGCGTGTCGGTTATCGAGCCTAACTATGGCCACACCTTC. It translates to CASSVSVIEPNYGHTF. The chain joins TRBV4-2 to TRBJ1-2; D unclear. CDR1 is LGHNA and CDR2 is YNFKEQ in the germline V gene. The CDR3 has 16 residues.

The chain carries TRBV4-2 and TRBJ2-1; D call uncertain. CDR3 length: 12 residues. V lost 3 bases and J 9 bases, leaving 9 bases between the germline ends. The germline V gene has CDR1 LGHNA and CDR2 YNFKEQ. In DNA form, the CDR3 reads TGTGCCAGCAGCCACTCATCGGGTGAGCAGTTCTTC. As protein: CASSHSSGEQFF.

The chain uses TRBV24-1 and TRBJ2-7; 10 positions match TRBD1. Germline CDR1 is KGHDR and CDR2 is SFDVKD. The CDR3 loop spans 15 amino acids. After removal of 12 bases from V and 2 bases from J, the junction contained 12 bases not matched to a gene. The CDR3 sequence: CAVGRGQGTTYEQYF. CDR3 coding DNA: TGTGCCGTGGGCCGGGGACAGGGGACGACCTACGAGCAGTACTTC.

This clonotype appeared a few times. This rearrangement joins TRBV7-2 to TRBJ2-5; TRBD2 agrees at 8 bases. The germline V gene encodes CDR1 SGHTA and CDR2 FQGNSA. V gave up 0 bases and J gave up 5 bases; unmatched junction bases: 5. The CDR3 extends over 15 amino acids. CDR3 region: CASSLATLAGETQYF. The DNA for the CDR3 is TGTGCCAGCAGCTTAGCCACCTTAGCGGGGGAGACCCAGTACTTC.

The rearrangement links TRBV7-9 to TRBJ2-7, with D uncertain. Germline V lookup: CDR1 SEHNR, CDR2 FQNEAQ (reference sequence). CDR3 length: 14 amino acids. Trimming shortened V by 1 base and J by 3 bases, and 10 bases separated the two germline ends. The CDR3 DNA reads TGTGCCAGCAGCTTAGGGGTGGCCTTCTACGAGCAGTACTTC. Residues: CASSLGVAFYEQYF.

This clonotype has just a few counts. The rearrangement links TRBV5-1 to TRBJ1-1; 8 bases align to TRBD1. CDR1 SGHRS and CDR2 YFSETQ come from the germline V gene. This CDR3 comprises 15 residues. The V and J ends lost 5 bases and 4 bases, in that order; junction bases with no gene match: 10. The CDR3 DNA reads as TGCGCCAGCAGGACGACAGGGGCCTCGATCACTGAAGCTTTCTTT. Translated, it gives CASRTTGASITEAFF.

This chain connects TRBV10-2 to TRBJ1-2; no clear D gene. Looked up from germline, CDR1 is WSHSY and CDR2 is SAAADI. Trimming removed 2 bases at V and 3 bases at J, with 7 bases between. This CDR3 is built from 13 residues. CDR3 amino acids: CASSEIGDYGYTF. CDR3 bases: TGCGCCAGCAGTGAGATCGGGGACTATGGCTACACCTTC.

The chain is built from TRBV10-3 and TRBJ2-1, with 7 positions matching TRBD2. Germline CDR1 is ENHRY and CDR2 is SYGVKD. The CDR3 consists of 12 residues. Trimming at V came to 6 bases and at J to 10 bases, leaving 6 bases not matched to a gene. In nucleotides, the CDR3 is TGTGCCATCAGCGCGGGGGAGGCAGAGCAGTTCTTC. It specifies CAISAGEAEQFF.